Presented here are 14 T cell receptor beta chains from one specimen sequenced in a study of spatial heterogeneity in lung cancer. The time point here: blood at routine non-recurrence follow-up after resection. From tumor, nontumor lung or frozen PBMC, whole RNA was taken unsorted for sequencing. TCRdb re-analysed the 5' RACE reads in MiXCR, keeping a single row per CDR3 protein. The sample carries roughly 120,000 distinct CDR3 sequences, 10% to 15% recorded once. This material consisted of PBMCs, taken at follow-up. The source is a male donor with early-stage non-small cell lung cancer.

This clonotype was detected a few times. The V gene is TRBV7-6, the J gene TRBJ1-2; the D gene is possibly TRBD1 (5 bases). Germline lookup yields CDR1 SGHVS and CDR2 FNYEAQ. The CDR3 runs 15 residues. V was clipped by 1 base and J by 3 bases, with 12 bases between them. CDR3 region: CASSLGGDRYYGYTF. The CDR3 region has the DNA TGTGCCAGCAGCTTAGGAGGGGATCGGTACTATGGCTACACCTTC. The whole variable domain, remainder taken from reference TRBV7-6 and TRBJ1-2, is GAGVSQSPRYKVTKRGQDVALRCDPISGHVSLYWYRQALGQGPEFLTYFNYEAQQDKSGLPNDRFSAERPEGSISTLTIQRTEQRDSAMYRCASSLGGDRYYGYTFGSGTRLTVV.

This clonotype has a handful of counts. The chain combines TRBV7-2 with TRBJ2-2, with D hard to call. The V gene's germline CDR1 is SGHTA and CDR2 FQGNSA. The V end was cut by 0 bases, the J end by 7 bases, with 9 bases between. CDR3 length: 14 residues. CDR3 protein: CASSLANTDGELFF. Here the CDR3 DNA reads TGTGCCAGCAGCTTAGCAAATACGGACGGGGAGCTGTTTTTT. Using reference TRBV7-2 and TRBJ2-2 for the parts outside the CDR3, the full variable domain is GAGVSQSPSNKVTEKGKDVELRCDPISGHTALYWYRQSLGQGLEFLIYFQGNSAPDKSGLPSDRFSAERTGGSVSTLTIQRTQQEDSAVYLCASSLANTDGELFFGEGSRLTVL.

This clonotype has a count of ten or more. V is TRBV7-2 and J is TRBJ1-5, with TRBD1 as a possible D gene (5 bases). The CDR3 is made up of 14 amino acids. Germline CDR1 SGHTA, CDR2 FQGNSA. V was clipped by 3 bases and J by 7 bases, with 13 bases between them. CDR3 coding DNA: TGTGCCAGCAGCTTCAACATGGGGGAGCAGCCCCAGCATTTT. The encoded protein is CASSFNMGEQPQHF. The full variable domain, rest sourced from reference TRBV7-2 and TRBJ1-5, is GAGVSQSPSNKVTEKGKDVELRCDPISGHTALYWYRQSLGQGLEFLIYFQGNSAPDKSGLPSDRFSAERTGGSVSTLTIQRTQQEDSAVYLCASSFNMGEQPQHFGDGTRLSIL.

This clonotype was detected many times. J is TRBJ2-7 and V is TRBV7-6; D remains ambiguous. The CDR3 covers 12 residues. The germline V gene encodes CDR1 SGHVS and CDR2 FNYEAQ. V was cut by 4 bases and J by 2 bases, with 6 bases left in between. Here the CDR3 DNA reads TGTGCCAGCAGCTCCAACACCTACGAGCAGTACTTC. It encodes CASSSNTYEQYF.

The chain joins TRBV20-1 to TRBJ1-1; 8 positions match TRBD1. Germline values: CDR1 DFQATT, CDR2 SNEGSKA (reference sequence). The CDR3 runs 13 residues. V gave up 5 bases and J gave up 5 bases; unmatched junction bases: 7. CDR3 loop: CSALTGEGTEAFF. The CDR3 region has the DNA TGCAGTGCTCTGACAGGGGAGGGGACTGAAGCTTTCTTT.

This rearrangement joins TRBV6-2 or TRBV6-3 to TRBJ1-1; perhaps TRBD1 as D (5 bases). V was cut by 2 bases and J by 7 bases, with 14 bases left in between. Germline V gene sequence: CDR1 MNHEY, CDR2 SVGEGT. This CDR3 has 14 amino acids. The CDR3 loop reads CASSYARDDYEAFF. The CDR3 DNA follows: TGTGCCAGCAGTTACGCCAGGGATGATTATGAAGCTTTCTTT.

This clonotype was seen more than once but under ten times. The chain is built from TRBV9 and TRBJ1-6; the match to TRBD1 covers 7 bases. J gave up 3 bases and V 2 bases, and 5 bases lay outside the gene matches. There are 16 residues in the CDR3. The germline V gene encodes CDR1 SGDLS and CDR2 YYNGEE. In DNA, the CDR3 is TGTGCCAGCAGCGTCAGCAGGGGGAACTATAATTCACCCCTCCACTTT. Amino acids: CASSVSRGNYNSPLHF.

V is TRBV28 and J is TRBJ1-2; D unclear. The CDR3 runs 12 residues. Germline V CDR1 and CDR2: MDHEN, SYDVKM. The germline V and J ends were trimmed by 5 bases and 2 bases, with 6 bases remaining between them. This CDR3 reads CASSPANYGYTF. CDR3 sequence (DNA): TGTGCCAGCAGTCCAGCCAACTATGGCTACACCTTC.

This chain joins TRBV7-3 and TRBJ2-7, with D unclear. The germline gives CDR1 SGHTA, CDR2 FQGTGA. V lost 5 bases and J lost 3, with 20 bases in between. This CDR3 is 16 amino acids long. CDR3 loop: CASSTMTDGVNYEQYF. CDR3 in DNA: TGTGCCAGCAGCACTATGACCGATGGCGTTAACTACGAGCAGTACTTC.

This clonotype was recorded many times. The CDR3 region is CASSWTSGGETQYF. Here the CDR3 DNA reads TGTGCCAGCAGCTGGACTAGCGGGGGAGAGACCCAGTACTTC. The chain combines TRBV7-2 with TRBJ2-5, with 13 bases lining up with TRBD2. V shed 4 bases and J 4 bases; nucleotides not matched to a gene: 0. CDR3 length equals 14 residues. Germline assignment: CDR1 SGHTA and CDR2 FQGNSA.

The rearrangement uses TRBV4-3 and TRBJ2-5; D possibly uses TRBD1 or TRBD2 (8 bases each). The germline V gene encodes CDR1 LGHNA and CDR2 YSLEER. The V and J ends lost 4 bases and 9 bases respectively, with 18 bases between them. There are 14 residues in the CDR3. The CDR3 here is CASSPGGGQAAQYF. In DNA, the CDR3 is TGCGCCAGCAGCCCGGGGGGGGGACAGGCAGCCCAGTACTTC.

The V gene is TRBV6-5, the J gene TRBJ2-3, with D maybe TRBD1 (6 bases). Trimming took 6 bases from V and 0 from J, leaving 19 bases between them. CDR3 size: 17 residues. The V gene's germline CDR1 is MNHEY and CDR2 SVGAGI. The CDR3: CASRDPEGESSTDTQYF. DNA of the CDR3: TGTGCCAGCAGAGATCCTGAGGGGGAATCGAGCACAGATACGCAGTATTTT.

The chain joins TRBV6-5 to TRBJ1-2, with TRBD1 as a possible D gene (5 bases). Trimming took off 5 bases at V and 8 bases at J, with 15 bases between the two ends. The CDR3 totals 13 residues. In germline, CDR1 is MNHEY, CDR2 SVGAGI. CDR3 loop: CASSNGDYGGYTF. DNA for the CDR3: TGTGCCAGCAGTAACGGGGACTACGGGGGCTACACCTTC.

The chain carries TRBV29-1 and TRBJ2-1; TRBD1 aligns across 7 bases. J lost 0 bases, V lost 6 bases, and 11 bases had no gene match. This CDR3 comprises 16 residues. Germline V CDR1 and CDR2: SQVTM, ANQGSEA. The CDR3, as DNA: TGCAGCGTCCCGCGGGTGGCAGGGGGCTCCTACAATGAGCAGTTCTTC. As protein: CSVPRVAGGSYNEQFF.